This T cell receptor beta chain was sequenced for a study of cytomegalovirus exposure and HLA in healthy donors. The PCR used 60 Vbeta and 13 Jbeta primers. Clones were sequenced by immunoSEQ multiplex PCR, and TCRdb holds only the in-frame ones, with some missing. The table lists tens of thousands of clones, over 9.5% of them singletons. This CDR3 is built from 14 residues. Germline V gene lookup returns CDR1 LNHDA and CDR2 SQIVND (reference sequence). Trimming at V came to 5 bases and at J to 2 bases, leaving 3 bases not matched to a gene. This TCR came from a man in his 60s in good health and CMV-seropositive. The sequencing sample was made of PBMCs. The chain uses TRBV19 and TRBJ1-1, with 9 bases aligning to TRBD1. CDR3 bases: TGTGCCAGTAGTTTGGGACAGGGAAACACTGAAGCTTTCTTT. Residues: CASSLGQGNTEAFF.